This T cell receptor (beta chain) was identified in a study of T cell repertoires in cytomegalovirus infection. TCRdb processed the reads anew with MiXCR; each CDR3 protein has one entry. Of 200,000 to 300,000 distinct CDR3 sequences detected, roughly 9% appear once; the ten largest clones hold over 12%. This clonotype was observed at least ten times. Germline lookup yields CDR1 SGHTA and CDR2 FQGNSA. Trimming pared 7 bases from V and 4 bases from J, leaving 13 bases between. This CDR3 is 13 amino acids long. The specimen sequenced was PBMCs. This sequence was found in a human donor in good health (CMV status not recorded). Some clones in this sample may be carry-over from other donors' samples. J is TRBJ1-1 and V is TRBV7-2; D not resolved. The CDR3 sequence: CASTRRVVTEAFF. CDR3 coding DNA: TGTGCCAGCACCCGGAGGGTAGTCACTGAAGCTTTCTTT.